The rows below give T cell receptor beta chains drawn from one sample of a study of long-term antiretroviral therapy in people with HIV. The data were produced by immunoSEQ multiplex PCR, yet TCRdb's version contains in-frame clones alone and is incomplete. The sample holds about 40,000 clones, 85% seen once. The specimen comprised unsorted PBMCs, sampled 3.1 years after starting antiretroviral therapy. All receptors come from a woman aged 45-60 years with HIV. CDR3s include the opening cysteine and the closing phenylalanine or tryptophan.

len: 15; v_gene: TRBV7-3; j_gene: TRBJ1-1; CDR3aa: CASSSSAGIETEAFF
len: 16; v_gene: TRBV30; j_gene: TRBJ1-6; CDR3aa: CAWSVTFSSYNSPLHF
len: 18; v_gene: TRBV9; j_gene: TRBJ2-5; CDR3aa: CASSVGVLTAGGWETQYF
len: 15; v_gene: TRBV6-6; j_gene: TRBJ2-7; CDR3aa: CASSVSGTEVREQYF
len: 14; v_gene: TRBV7-2; j_gene: TRBJ2-3; CDR3aa: CASSEGGSTDTQYF
len: 14; v_gene: TRBV11-2; j_gene: TRBJ1-3; CDR3aa: CASSLGSAGNTIYF
len: 15; v_gene: TRBV6-6; j_gene: TRBJ1-6; CDR3aa: CASSPAGTPDSPLHF
len: 16; v_gene: TRBV6-1; j_gene: TRBJ2-1; CDR3aa: CASSESLAGWGNEQFF
len: 15; v_gene: TRBV27; j_gene: TRBJ1-1; CDR3aa: CASRKGAERNTEAFF
len: 16; v_gene: TRBV6-6; j_gene: TRBJ2-3; CDR3aa: CASSTMRRDGTDTQYF
len: 16; v_gene: TRBV4-3; j_gene: TRBJ2-3; CDR3aa: CASSQEVAGGPDTQYF